The 24 T cell receptor beta chains reported below all come from one sample, sequenced in a study of T cell responses to AZD1222 COVID-19 vaccine. The method was immunoSEQ multiplex PCR; TCRdb's version includes in-frame clones alone and lacks a portion of them. Altogether 150,000 to 160,000 clones are present, 88% being singletons, with the ten largest covering around 3%. The specimen was peripheral blood, collected on day 0 of AZD1222 vaccination. Receptors originate from an adult in good health.

J is TRBJ2-7 and V is TRBV29-1; D gene ambiguous. Germline V gene data show CDR1 as SQVTM and CDR2 as ANQGSEA. The CDR3 length is 14 residues. V was cut by 6 bases and J by 2 bases, with 17 bases left in between. The CDR3 sequence: CSVASDRITYEQYF. CDR3 bases: TGCAGCGTGGCCTCGGACCGAATTACCTACGAGCAGTACTTC.

The rearrangement joins TRBV6-2 or TRBV6-3 to TRBJ1-2; D not certain. Trimming left V 0 bases short and J 8 bases short, with 10 bases between. The CDR3 extends over 13 amino acids. Germline V gene lookup returns CDR1 MNHEY and CDR2 SVGEGT. CDR3 DNA sequence: TGTGCCAGCAGTTACTCGACCATCGAGGGCTACACCTTC. Its protein is CASSYSTIEGYTF.

This chain's CDR3 is CASSLVSGGIYNEQFF. The CDR3 DNA sequence: TGCGCCAGCAGCTTGGTTAGCGGGGGGATATACAATGAGCAGTTCTTC. V gene TRBV5-1 combines with J gene TRBJ2-1, with 10 nucleotides matching TRBD2. Trimming at V came to 0 bases and at J to 4 bases, leaving 4 bases not matched to a gene. This CDR3 spans 16 amino acids. CDR1 is SGHRS and CDR2 is YFSETQ in the germline V gene.

The J gene is TRBJ1-1, the V gene TRBV4-2; 8 nucleotides match TRBD1. V was pared by 4 bases and J by 1 base, with 5 bases of the junction left unmatched. CDR3 length equals 15 residues. Germline V gene data show CDR1 as LGHNA and CDR2 as YNFKEQ. CDR3 nucleotide sequence: TGTGCCAGCAGCCCTAGGCAGGGGGCGAACACTGAAGCTTTCTTT. This encodes CASSPRQGANTEAFF.

The J gene is TRBJ1-1, the V gene TRBV2; D call uncertain. Germline V gene sequence: CDR1 SNHLY, CDR2 FYNNEI. CDR3 size: 14 residues. Trimming removed 8 bases from V and 0 bases from J, with 13 bases in between. The CDR3 nucleotides read TGTGCCAGCTCCTGGGAGGGCATGAACACTGAAGCTTTCTTT. Translating it yields CASSWEGMNTEAFF. The variable domain in full, with the rest retrieved from reference TRBV2 and TRBJ1-1, is EPEVTQTPSHQVTQMGQEVILRCVPISNHLYFYWYRQILGQKVEFLVSFYNNEISEKSEIFDDQFSVERPDGSNFTLKIRSTKLEDSAMYFCASSWEGMNTEAFFGQGTRLTVV.

This clone has just one count. This chain connects TRBV7-2 to TRBJ1-4; D not resolved. Germline V CDR1 and CDR2: SGHTA, FQGNSA. The CDR3 has 17 amino acids. Trimming removed 0 bases from V and 0 bases from J, with 11 bases in between. The CDR3 coding sequence is TGTGCCAGCAGCTTAGCTCACCCGGCTGCAACTAATGAAAAACTGTTTTTT. Its translation is CASSLAHPAATNEKLFF.

CDR3 sequence reads: CASSFNNEQFF. DNA for the CDR3: TGTGCCAGCAGCTTCAACAATGAGCAGTTCTTC. The chain links TRBV5-4 to TRBJ2-1; no firm D call. Trimming removed 2 bases at V and 5 bases at J, with 2 bases between. Germline loops: CDR1 SGHNT, CDR2 YYREEE (reference sequence). The CDR3 runs 11 residues.

This sequence joins TRBV4-1 and TRBJ1-2; weak D call: TRBD1 (6 bases). Per germline, CDR1 MGHRA and CDR2 YSYEKL. The CDR3 covers 18 residues. V dropped 3 bases and J dropped 0 bases, with 20 bases sitting between them. Written as DNA, the CDR3 is TGCGCCAGCAGCCACCCAGGGACAAGCCCGGTTGCTAACTATGGCTACACCTTC. This sequence encodes CASSHPGTSPVANYGYTF.

This clone was counted once. The chain links TRBV7-9 to TRBJ1-6; 7 positions match TRBD1. J lost 10 bases, V lost 1 base, and 7 bases had no gene match. Germline CDR1 is SEHNR and CDR2 is FQNEAQ (reference sequence). This CDR3 region has 15 residues. The CDR3 is CASSLGLGGSSPLHF. The CDR3 DNA reads TGTGCCAGCAGCTTAGGTTTAGGGGGCTCATCACCCCTCCACTTT.

The rearrangement joins TRBV7-2 to TRBJ2-2, with a tentative D call TRBD1 (6 bases). Germline CDR1 SGHTA, CDR2 FQGNSA. The CDR3 has 13 residues. V was cut by 1 base and J by 6 bases, with 6 bases left in between. CDR3 coding DNA: TGTGCCAGCAGCTTAGACAGGGCCGGGGAGCTGTTTTTT. Its translation is CASSLDRAGELFF. Variable domain in full (rest from reference TRBV7-2 and TRBJ2-2): GAGVSQSPSNKVTEKGKDVELRCDPISGHTALYWYRQSLGQGLEFLIYFQGNSAPDKSGLPSDRFSAERTGGSVSTLTIQRTQQEDSAVYLCASSLDRAGELFFGEGSRLTVL.

This clone was detected once. CDR3 nucleotides: TGTGCTAGTGGTTTGGGGGGTATTAATGAAAAACTGTTTTTT. This encodes CASGLGGINEKLFF. The chain has TRBV12-5 and TRBJ1-4; D remains ambiguous. The CDR3 length is 14 residues. Trimming took off 1 base at V and 4 bases at J, with 7 bases between the two ends. CDR1 is LGHNT, CDR2 FRNRAP, per germline.

The chain employs TRBV7-2 and TRBJ2-5, with a possible D match to TRBD1 (6 bases). The CDR3 sequence is 16 residues long. In germline, CDR1 is SGHTA, CDR2 FQGNSA. The germline V and J ends were trimmed by 5 bases and 4 bases, with 20 bases remaining between them. The CDR3: CASSPYSGDRRETQYF. In DNA form, the CDR3 reads TGTGCCAGCAGCCCCTATTCAGGGGACCGCCGAGAGACCCAGTACTTC.

This chain links TRBV29-1 with TRBJ2-5, with TRBD2 identical over 12 bases. This CDR3 is 15 amino acids long. The V segment lost 6 bases and the J segment 4 bases; nucleotides outside the gene matches: 9. The germline V gene encodes CDR1 SQVTM and CDR2 ANQGSEA. CDR3 sequence reads: CSVLAGGRVLETQYF. In DNA form, the CDR3 reads TGCAGCGTACTAGCGGGGGGCCGGGTTCTAGAGACCCAGTACTTC.

This CDR3 reads CASSDERGINYGYTF. The CDR3, as DNA: TGTGCCAGCAGCGACGAGAGGGGTATTAACTATGGCTACACCTTC. The chain employs TRBV5-4 and TRBJ1-2, with D maybe TRBD1 (5 bases). CDR1 and CDR2 (germline): SGHNT, YYREEE (reference sequence). This CDR3 is 15 amino acids long. V was cut by 4 bases and J by 1 base, with 14 bases left in between.

The chain joins TRBV6-6 to TRBJ1-2, with D perhaps TRBD1 (5 bases). V was shortened by 5 bases and J by 4 bases, with 14 bases between the two germline ends. CDR3 length: 14 amino acids. CDR1 and CDR2 from the germline V gene are MNHNY and SVGAGI (reference sequence). Here the CDR3 reads CASSTDMDFYGYTF. CDR3 DNA: TGTGCCAGCAGTACGGACATGGATTTCTATGGCTACACCTTC.

This chain joins TRBV6-5 and TRBJ1-1; 7 bases align to TRBD1. Looked up from germline, CDR1 is MNHEY and CDR2 is SVGAGI. V dropped 6 bases and J dropped 5; count of bases not matched to a gene: 9. The CDR3 runs 14 residues. This CDR3 reads CASSKDRVTTEAFF. DNA of the CDR3: TGTGCCAGCAGCAAAGACAGGGTGACAACTGAAGCTTTCTTT.

The chain uses TRBV4-3 and TRBJ1-3; no clear D. With 0 bases removed from V and 2 bases from J, the gap between germline ends came to 11 bases. Germline assignment: CDR1 LGHNA and CDR2 YSLEER. The CDR3 totals 16 residues. This chain's CDR3 is CASSQDRSSTGNTIYF. CDR3 nucleotide sequence: TGCGCCAGCAGCCAAGATAGGAGCTCGACTGGAAACACCATATATTTT.

The chain links TRBV21-1 to TRBJ1-5. TRBV21-1 counts as a pseudogene. This CDR3 is 14 amino acids long. CDR3 DNA sequence: TGTGCCAGCAGCAAACGAACGCGGAATCAGCCCCAGCATTTT. This gives the protein CASSKRTRNQPQHF.

This sequence joins TRBV2 and TRBJ2-2; D gene uncertain. With 4 bases removed from V and 0 bases from J, the gap between germline ends came to 6 bases. Germline V gene lookup returns CDR1 SNHLY and CDR2 FYNNEI. This CDR3 spans 14 amino acids. CDR3 nucleotides: TGTGCCAGCAGTGCCGGGCCGAACACCGGGGAGCTGTTTTTT. Translating gives CASSAGPNTGELFF.

This chain connects TRBV6-5 to TRBJ1-2; D not resolved. The germline V gene has CDR1 MNHEY and CDR2 SVGAGI. This CDR3 contains 13 residues. Trimming cost V 6 bases and J 4 bases, with 12 bases left between them. CDR3: CASRLDNSYGYTF. The CDR3 coding sequence is TGTGCCAGCAGACTCGACAACTCCTATGGCTACACCTTC.

The CDR3 reads CASSPPGREEQYF. Here the CDR3 DNA reads TGTGCCAGCTCACCGCCGGGGAGGGAAGAGCAGTACTTC. The chain couples TRBV18 to TRBJ2-7; 7 bases agree with TRBD2. The germline V gene encodes CDR1 KGHSH and CDR2 LQKENI. The CDR3 spans 13 residues. V gave up 3 bases and J gave up 7 bases; unmatched junction bases: 6. The whole variable domain, filled in from reference TRBV18 and TRBJ2-7, reads NAGVMQNPRHLVRRRGQEARLRCSPMKGHSHVYWYRQLPEEGLKFMVYLQKENIIDESGMPKERFSAEFPKEGPSILRIQQVVRGDSAAYFCASSPPGREEQYFGPGTRLTVT.

The V and J genes are TRBV15 and TRBJ1-5; D not certain. Trimming pared 4 bases from V and 0 bases from J, leaving 7 bases between. This CDR3 region has 14 residues. In germline, CDR1 is LNHNV, CDR2 YYDKDF (reference sequence). CDR3 nucleotide sequence: TGTGCCACCAGCATGTCCATTAGCAATCAGCCCCAGCATTTT. As protein: CATSMSISNQPQHF. Filled out from reference TRBV15 and TRBJ1-5, the complete variable domain reads DAMVIQNPRYQVTQFGKPVTLSCSQTLNHNVMYWYQQKSSQAPKLLFHYYDKDFNNEADTPDNFQSRRPNTSFCFLDIRSPGLGDTAMYLCATSMSISNQPQHFGDGTRLSIL.

This clone was seen a single time. The rearrangement joins TRBV7-9 to TRBJ1-2, with D hard to call. V lost 6 bases and J 2 bases, leaving 10 bases between the germline ends. The CDR3 length is 13 residues. Germline CDR1 SEHNR, CDR2 FQNEAQ (reference sequence). Here the CDR3 DNA reads TGTGCCAGCAGTCTCGGCGCGAACTATGGCTACACCTTC. This gives the protein CASSLGANYGYTF.

V is TRBV11-2 and J is TRBJ2-1; the D gene is possibly TRBD2 (6 bases). Germline assignment: CDR1 SGHAT and CDR2 FQNNGV. V was shortened by 1 base and J by 8 bases, with 15 bases between the two germline ends. This CDR3 comprises 15 residues. In DNA, the CDR3 is TGTGCCAGCAGCTTAGTCCTAACCGGGACTCATGAGCAGTTCTTC. Its protein product is CASSLVLTGTHEQFF.